Following are 25 T cell receptor beta chains from one sample sequenced in a study of T-cell memory formation after mild COVID-19. Each CDR3 protein is one row after TCRdb ran MiXCR on the 5' RACE reads. The sample includes about 350,000 distinct CDR3 sequences, roughly 15% seen only once; the top ten take about a fifth. The sequencing sample was made of PBMCs or a T cell subset sorted from them (not recorded which). The receptors derive from a man younger than 35 who had mild COVID-19 (a few samples of this study predate the infection). Cell type and time point are not known.

The sample holds a few counts of this clonotype. The chain links TRBV6-5 to TRBJ2-7; 7 bases align to TRBD1. In germline, CDR1 is MNHEY, CDR2 SVGAGI. CDR3 size: 14 residues. The V and J ends lost 5 bases and 1 base, in that order; junction bases with no gene match: 5. The CDR3 DNA reads TGTGCCAGCAGTATGGGACAGTGGTCCTACGAGCAGTACTTC. Translating it yields CASSMGQWSYEQYF.

The chain couples TRBV7-9 to TRBJ1-6; D is unresolved. The CDR3 consists of 15 residues. Germline V gene lookup returns CDR1 SEHNR and CDR2 FQNEAQ (reference sequence). V was pared by 5 bases and J by 7 bases, with 15 bases between. CDR3 in DNA: TGTGCCAGCAGCGCCCGTAGAGTCGAGAATTCACCCCTCCACTTT. Its protein product is CASSARRVENSPLHF.

The chain couples TRBV6-5 to TRBJ2-3; TRBD1 agrees at 10 bases. Germline loops: CDR1 MNHEY, CDR2 SVGAGI. With V trimmed by 3 bases and J by 1 base, 1 base remained unmatched. This CDR3 is built from 15 residues. DNA of the CDR3: TGTGCCAGCAGTTATGGGACAGGGGGCACAGATACGCAGTATTTT. This translates into CASSYGTGGTDTQYF.

This clonotype came up many times. The V call is TRBV7-2, the J call TRBJ2-3, with 14 bases lining up with TRBD2. From germline, CDR1 is SGHTA and CDR2 FQGNSA. There are 16 residues in the CDR3. V shed 5 bases and J 1 base; nucleotides not matched to a gene: 2. The CDR3, as DNA: TGTGCCAGCAGCCCGGGACTAGCGGGGGGCACAGATACGCAGTATTTT. This gives the protein CASSPGLAGGTDTQYF.

This clonotype was seen ten or more times. The J gene is TRBJ1-6, the V gene TRBV21-1. TRBV21-1 is noted as a pseudogene. There are 14 residues in the CDR3. The DNA of the CDR3 is TGTGCCAGCAGCCGTCGGAGGGGCAATTCACCCCTCCACTTT. Encoded protein: CASSRRRGNSPLHF.

This clonotype was counted a few times. The V gene is TRBV28, the J gene TRBJ1-4; D is unresolved. Per germline, CDR1 MDHEN and CDR2 SYDVKM. V was clipped by 3 bases and J by 4 bases, with 6 bases between them. The CDR3 consists of 13 residues. The CDR3 coding sequence is TGTGCCAGCAGTTTTTTGGGTAATGAAAAACTGTTTTTT. It specifies CASSFLGNEKLFF.

The CDR3 loop is CASSQGRGTYEQYF. CDR3 bases: TGTGCCAGCAGCCAAGGTCGGGGTACCTACGAGCAGTACTTC. V and J are TRBV3-1 and TRBJ2-7; a weak D match, TRBD2 (5 bases). There are 14 residues in the CDR3. V was pared by 1 base and J by 2 bases, with 9 bases between. CDR1 LGHDT and CDR2 YNNKEL come from the germline V gene (reference sequence).

This clonotype was seen many times. The chain is built from TRBV29-1 and TRBJ1-1; the match to TRBD1 covers 8 bases. The germline CDR1 and CDR2 sequences are SQVTM and ANQGSEA. CDR3 length: 15 amino acids. V was pared by 1 base and J by 4 bases, with 8 bases of the junction left unmatched. The CDR3 loop is CSVEVDRALSTEAFF. Here the CDR3 DNA reads TGCAGCGTTGAAGTGGACAGGGCCCTTAGCACTGAAGCTTTCTTT. The full variable domain, rest sourced from reference TRBV29-1 and TRBJ1-1, is SAVISQKPSRDICQRGTSLTIQCQVDSQVTMMFWYRQQPGQSLTLIATANQGSEATYESGFVIDKFPISRPNLTFSTLTVSNMSPEDSSIYLCSVEVDRALSTEAFFGQGTRLTVV.

Only a few counts were recorded for this clonotype. J is TRBJ1-5 and V is TRBV11-2, with 7 bases matching TRBD1. The CDR3 consists of 16 residues. Germline trimming cut 5 bases from V and 6 bases from J; bases unmatched to any gene: 13. CDR1 SGHAT and CDR2 FQNNGV come from the germline V gene. The CDR3 here is CASSRSGQGGGQPQHF. For the CDR3, the DNA is TGTGCCAGCAGCCGGAGCGGCCAAGGGGGCGGTCAGCCCCAGCATTTT.

The V gene is TRBV7-2, the J gene TRBJ2-1; D may be TRBD2 (6 bases). From germline, CDR1 is SGHTA and CDR2 FQGNSA. Trimming removed 2 bases from V and 5 bases from J, with 13 bases in between. The CDR3 has 15 residues. Written as DNA, the CDR3 is TGTGCCAGCAGCTTACCGCGGGGAAGTCACAATGAGCAGTTCTTC. It translates to CASSLPRGSHNEQFF.

This clonotype was observed a few times. V gene TRBV12-5 combines with J gene TRBJ1-5, with unresolved D. Trimming cost V 2 bases and J 6 bases, with 8 bases left between them. The CDR3 runs to 13 residues. The V gene's germline CDR1 is LGHNT and CDR2 FRNRAP. The CDR3 DNA is TGTGCTAGTGGTTTGAGTTCTGTTCAGCCCCAGCATTTT. This gives the protein CASGLSSVQPQHF. Based on the CDR3 plus reference TRBV12-5 and TRBJ1-5, the full variable domain is DARVTQTPRHKVTEMGQEVTMRCQPILGHNTVFWYRQTMMQGLELLAYFRNRAPLDDSGMPKDRFSAEMPDATLATLKIQPSEPRDSAVYFCASGLSSVQPQHFGDGTRLSIL.

This clonotype was picked up a small number of times. The chain has TRBV6-2 or TRBV6-3 and TRBJ1-4; D is unclear. The CDR3 is made up of 15 amino acids. CDR1 and CDR2 (germline): MNHEY, SVGEGT. The V end lost 6 bases, the J end lost 3 bases, and 14 bases lay between the germline ends. CDR3 DNA sequence: TGTGCCAGCAGGCCGACGTCTCTTGCTAATGAAAAACTGTTTTTT. Its translation is CASRPTSLANEKLFF.

This clonotype has a count of ten or more. The chain combines TRBV5-1 with TRBJ2-2, with D unclear. Germline V gene sequence: CDR1 SGHRS, CDR2 YFSETQ. Trimming stripped 0 bases from V and 8 bases from J, with 8 bases between. There are 13 residues in the CDR3. The CDR3 DNA reads TGCGCCAGCAGCTTGGGGTCCTCTGGGGAGCTGTTTTTT. It translates to CASSLGSSGELFF.

The rearrangement uses TRBV30 and TRBJ1-1, with D possibly being TRBD1 (6 bases). Germline V gene data show CDR1 as GTSNPN and CDR2 as SVGIG (reference sequence). V lost 5 bases and J lost 3, with 13 bases in between. CDR3 length equals 13 residues. CDR3 sequence reads: CAWWGGGYTEAFF. The CDR3 nucleotides read TGTGCCTGGTGGGGGGGGGGCTACACTGAAGCTTTCTTT. Full variable domain (remainder filled in from reference TRBV30 and TRBJ1-1): SQTIHQWPATLVQPVGSPLSLECTVEGTSNPNLYWYRQAAGRGLQLLFYSVGIGQISSEVPQNLSASRPQDRQFILSSKKLLLSDSGFYLCAWWGGGYTEAFFGQGTRLTVV.

The chain joins TRBV7-3 to TRBJ2-3; unclear D gene. The germline V and J ends were trimmed by 0 bases and 1 base, with 8 bases remaining between them. This CDR3 comprises 15 residues. CDR1 is SGHTA, CDR2 FQGTGA, per germline. The CDR3 DNA reads TGTGCCAGCAGCTTAACTCCCCGGGGCACAGATACGCAGTATTTT. Translating it yields CASSLTPRGTDTQYF.

This clonotype was picked up a small number of times. This rearrangement joins TRBV4-1 to TRBJ2-4; no definite D call. V was cut by 1 base and J by 0 bases, with 10 bases left in between. The CDR3 spans 16 residues. Germline-derived CDR1 and CDR2 are MGHRA and YSYEKL. The CDR3 sequence: CASSQVPRPAKNIQYF. CDR3 nucleotides: TGCGCCAGCAGCCAAGTCCCCAGACCAGCCAAAAACATTCAGTACTTC.

The DNA of the CDR3 is TGTGCCAACCCAACACCCCTCCACTTT. It yields the protein CANPTPLHF. The chain is built from TRBV7-3 and TRBJ1-6; D is unclear. CDR1 and CDR2 (germline): SGHTA, FQGTGA. V was shortened by 10 bases and J by 11 bases, with 6 bases between the two germline ends. CDR3 size: 9 residues.

This clonotype occurred a few times. The chain has TRBV12-3 or TRBV12-4 and TRBJ1-4, with D perhaps matching TRBD1 (5 bases). V lost 6 bases and J lost 3, with 17 bases in between. The CDR3 is 16 residues long. CDR3 nucleotide sequence: TGTGCCAGCAGCCTGGGGCTCCCGGGGTCTAATGAAAAACTGTTTTTT. Amino acids: CASSLGLPGSNEKLFF.

This clonotype has only one observation. This CDR3 is CASSSYRGRYTGELFF. The CDR3 nucleotides are TGTGCCAGCAGTTCCTACAGGGGAAGATATACCGGGGAGCTGTTTTTT. The chain links TRBV28 to TRBJ2-2; 7 bases line up with TRBD1. This CDR3 is 16 amino acids long. CDR1 MDHEN and CDR2 SYDVKM come from the germline V gene. Losses at the gene ends were 4 bases for V and 5 bases for J; bases not matched to a gene: 10.

The chain joins TRBV20-1 to TRBJ1-4, with D possibly matching TRBD1 (5 bases). The CDR3 has 15 residues. V lost 3 bases, J lost 5 bases, and 16 bases lay in between. The germline gives CDR1 DFQATT, CDR2 SNEGSKA (reference sequence). CDR3 in DNA: TGCAGTGCTAGTTCTTCAGGGCAGACAAATGAAAAACTGTTTTTT. It encodes CSASSSGQTNEKLFF.

This chain joins TRBV6-5 and TRBJ2-1; 7 positions match TRBD2. With V trimmed by 5 bases and J by 12 bases, 16 bases remained unmatched. Per germline, CDR1 MNHEY and CDR2 SVGAGI. The CDR3 sequence is 15 residues long. The CDR3 region is CASSPGGSGWGWQFF. CDR3 in DNA: TGTGCCAGCAGTCCCGGGGGGTCGGGCTGGGGATGGCAGTTCTTC.

The table lists this clonotype with a few counts. The chain carries TRBV6-5 and TRBJ1-6; D remains unclear. V gave up 5 bases and J gave up 5 bases, with 7 bases separating them. The CDR3 consists of 13 residues. CDR1 MNHEY and CDR2 SVGAGI come from the germline V gene. CDR3 DNA sequence: TGTGCCAGCAGTCGTATGGATAATTCACCCCTCCACTTT. Protein: CASSRMDNSPLHF.

In this sample, this clonotype turned up a few times. The CDR3 reads CSVSGAGEGYGYTF. In DNA, the CDR3 is TGCAGCGTATCCGGTGCAGGCGAGGGCTATGGCTACACCTTC. V gene TRBV29-1 combines with J gene TRBJ1-2; D is unresolved. This CDR3 has 14 amino acids. Germline CDR1 is SQVTM and CDR2 is ANQGSEA. V gave up 6 bases and J gave up 4 bases, with 18 bases separating them.

This clonotype was recorded a few times. As DNA, the CDR3 is TGTGCCGGATCTCCGAGGGACAGGGGGCGCAAGATTGAAGCTTTCTTT. This codes for CAGSPRDRGRKIEAFF. V is TRBV6-1 and J is TRBJ1-1, with TRBD1 matching 12 bases. Trimming took 11 bases from V and 7 from J; bases not matched to a gene: 17. Germline loops: CDR1 MNHNS, CDR2 SASEGT. The CDR3 contains 16 residues.

This clonotype was counted ten times or more. The chain combines TRBV7-8 with TRBJ2-6, with unresolved D. The V gene lost 5 bases and the J gene lost 2 bases, with 7 bases spanning the gap. Germline V gene data show CDR1 as SGHVS and CDR2 as FQNEAQ. The CDR3 spans 14 residues. The chain's CDR3 is CASSQDTGANVLTF. CDR3 DNA sequence: TGTGCCAGCAGCCAGGATACTGGGGCCAACGTCCTGACTTTC.